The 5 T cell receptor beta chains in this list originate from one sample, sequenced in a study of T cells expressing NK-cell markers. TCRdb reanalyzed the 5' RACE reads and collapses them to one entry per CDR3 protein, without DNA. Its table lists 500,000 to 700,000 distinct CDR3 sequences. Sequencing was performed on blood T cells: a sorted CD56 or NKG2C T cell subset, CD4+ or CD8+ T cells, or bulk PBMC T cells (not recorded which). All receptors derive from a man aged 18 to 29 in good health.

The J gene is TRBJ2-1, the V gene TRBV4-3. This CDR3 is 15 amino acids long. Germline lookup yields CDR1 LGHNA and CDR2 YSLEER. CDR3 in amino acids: CASSQESGFRNEQFF.

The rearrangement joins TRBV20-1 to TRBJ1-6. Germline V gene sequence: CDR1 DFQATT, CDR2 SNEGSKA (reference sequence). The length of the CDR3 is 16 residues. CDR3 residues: CSAREPPRSYNSPLHF.

CDR3 protein: CASSLEGRLEAFF. The genes are TRBV5-1 and TRBJ1-1. The CDR3 covers 13 residues. Germline assignment: CDR1 SGHRS and CDR2 YFSETQ. The complete variable domain, with remaining parts taken from reference TRBV5-1 and TRBJ1-1, reads KAGVTQTPRYLIKTRGQQVTLSCSPISGHRSVSWYQQTPGQGLQFLFEYFSETQRNKGNFPGRFSGRQFSNSRSEMNVSTLELGDSALYLCASSLEGRLEAFFGQGTRLTVV.

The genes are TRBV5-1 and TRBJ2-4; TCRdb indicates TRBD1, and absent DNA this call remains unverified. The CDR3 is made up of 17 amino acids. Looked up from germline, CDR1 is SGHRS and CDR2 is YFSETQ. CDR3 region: CASSLRGLSQAKNIQYF.

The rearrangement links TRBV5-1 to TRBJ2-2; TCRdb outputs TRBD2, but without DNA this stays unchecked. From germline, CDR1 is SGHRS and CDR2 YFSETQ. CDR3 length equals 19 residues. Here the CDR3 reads CASSPAGAGETTNTGELFF.